The 11 T cell receptor beta chains presented below share a single source sample, sequenced in a study of cytomegalovirus exposure and HLA in healthy donors. PCR involved 60 Vbeta and 13 Jbeta primers. This table comes from immunoSEQ multiplex PCR, and its TCRdb copy is limited to in-frame clones, with some not included. Among about 140,000 clones listed, about 80% were seen once. Sequences were obtained from PBMCs. These receptors originate from a woman between 35 and 50 years old in good health and CMV-seronegative.

The CDR3 spells CASSPIGGGGADTEAFF. The CDR3 region has the DNA TGTGCCAGCAGCCCAATCGGGGGGGGAGGGGCGGACACTGAAGCTTTCTTT. The chain combines TRBV11-2 with TRBJ1-1, with D perhaps matching TRBD1 (5 bases). Trimming took off 5 bases at V and 3 bases at J, with 22 bases between the two ends. This CDR3 has 17 residues. Germline assignment: CDR1 SGHAT and CDR2 FQNNGV.

V and J are TRBV25-1 and TRBJ2-3; 7 bases are shared with TRBD1. The CDR3 is 15 residues long. Germline V CDR1 and CDR2: MGHDK, SYGVNS. V lost 5 bases to trimming and J lost 3 bases; unmatched junction nucleotides: 8. The CDR3 bases are TGTGCCAGCAGTACACGGACAGGTAGAACAGATACGCAGTATTTT. This codes for CASSTRTGRTDTQYF.

The J gene is TRBJ1-1, the V gene TRBV27; the D gene is possibly TRBD1 (6 bases). Trimming shortened V by 4 bases and J by 1 base, and 10 bases separated the two germline ends. The germline V gene encodes CDR1 MNHEY and CDR2 SMNVEV (reference sequence). CDR3 length equals 14 residues. In nucleotides, the CDR3 is TGTGCCAGCAGTTCCCAGGGACAGAACACTGAAGCTTTCTTT. Translated, it gives CASSSQGQNTEAFF.

V is TRBV19 and J is TRBJ1-1, with TRBD1 matching over 7 bases. This CDR3 region has 13 residues. Germline lookup yields CDR1 LNHDA and CDR2 SQIVND (reference sequence). J lost 5 bases, V lost 4 bases, and 4 bases had no gene match. The CDR3 loop reads CASSTTGATEAFF. The CDR3 DNA reads TGTGCCAGTAGTACTACAGGGGCGACTGAAGCTTTCTTT.

The chain combines TRBV2 with TRBJ2-1; 12 bases match TRBD1. V gave up 6 bases and J gave up 8 bases; unmatched junction bases: 5. The germline V gene has CDR1 SNHLY and CDR2 FYNNEI. The CDR3 runs to 14 residues. For the CDR3, the DNA is TGTGCCAGCAGCCGGGACAGGGGGCTGGATGAGCAGTTCTTC. Protein sequence: CASSRDRGLDEQFF.

The CDR3 DNA reads TGTGCCAGCAGCGTAGTAGCGACCTCGGATGAGCAGTTCTTC. It is translated as CASSVVATSDEQFF. The chain couples TRBV9 to TRBJ2-1, with D perhaps matching TRBD2 (5 bases). The germline V gene encodes CDR1 SGDLS and CDR2 YYNGEE. The CDR3 is 14 residues long. Trimming took off 0 bases at V and 8 bases at J, with 12 bases between the two ends.

This chain joins TRBV7-9 and TRBJ2-3; TRBD2 is a possible D gene (5 bases). The CDR3 sequence is 11 residues long. CDR1 SEHNR and CDR2 FQNEAQ come from the germline V gene (reference sequence). V was trimmed by 6 bases and J by 8 bases, leaving 9 bases between them. Here the CDR3 DNA reads TGTGCCAGCAGGAACGGAGGTACGCAGTATTTT. Its translation: CASRNGGTQYF. The whole variable domain, remainder taken from reference TRBV7-9 and TRBJ2-3, is DTGVSQNPRHKITKRGQNVTFRCDPISEHNRLYWYRQTLGQGPEFLTYFQNEAQLEKSRLLSDRFSAERPKGSFSTLEIQRTEQGDSAMYLCASRNGGTQYFGPGTRLTVL.

This clone occurred once. The V and J genes are TRBV11-3 and TRBJ1-1, with D perhaps matching TRBD1 (5 bases). The germline gives CDR1 SGHNT, CDR2 YENEEA. This CDR3 region has 18 residues. Trimming shortened V by 5 bases and J by 1 base, and 23 bases separated the two germline ends. This chain's CDR3 is CASSTWRGGGTTNTEAFF. The DNA of the CDR3 is TGTGCCAGCAGCACCTGGAGGGGTGGGGGAACTACGAACACTGAAGCTTTCTTT.

This clone was seen a few times. The chain uses TRBV7-2 and TRBJ1-1; D possibly corresponds to TRBD1 (6 bases). CDR1 is SGHTA, CDR2 FQGNSA, per germline. The CDR3 extends over 14 amino acids. With 5 bases removed from V and 5 bases from J, the gap between germline ends came to 15 bases. CDR3 loop: CASSVQGSRTEAFF. The CDR3 nucleotides read TGTGCCAGCAGCGTACAGGGAAGTAGGACTGAAGCTTTCTTT.

This chain links TRBV15 with TRBJ2-2; tentatively, D is TRBD1 (5 bases). This CDR3 contains 15 residues. CDR1 is LNHNV and CDR2 is YYDKDF in the germline V gene (reference sequence). Trimming pared 7 bases from V and 3 bases from J, leaving 15 bases between. This chain's CDR3 is CATTLGQTDTGELFF. The CDR3 coding sequence is TGTGCCACCACCCTAGGACAAACGGACACCGGGGAGCTGTTTTTT.

The V gene is TRBV2, the J gene TRBJ2-4; 7 bases are shared with TRBD1. Germline CDR1 is SNHLY and CDR2 is FYNNEI. Losses at the gene ends were 6 bases for V and 5 bases for J; bases not matched to a gene: 7. CDR3 length equals 14 residues. CDR3 bases: TGTGCCAGCAGCAAACAGGGGCCCGAAAACATTCAGTACTTC. Translated, it gives CASSKQGPENIQYF.